This T cell receptor beta chain was found in a study of T cell changes during pregnancy in multiple sclerosis. The assay was immunoSEQ multiplex PCR, and TCRdb's table has in-frame clones only and misses some. The table records about 49,000 clones, 90% of them present only once. The CDR3 sequence is 15 residues long. Trimming stripped 2 bases from V and 4 bases from J, with 15 bases between. Per germline, CDR1 SGHDT and CDR2 YYEEEE. The rearrangement links TRBV5-6 to TRBJ1-1; perhaps TRBD1 as D (6 bases). The TCR sequence derives from a female donor in good health, enrolled as a control in a pregnancy study. The source was peripheral blood, collected after pregnancy. The CDR3 here is CASSFRAGVGTEAFF. The CDR3 DNA reads TGTGCCAGCAGCTTTAGAGCAGGGGTGGGCACTGAAGCTTTCTTT.